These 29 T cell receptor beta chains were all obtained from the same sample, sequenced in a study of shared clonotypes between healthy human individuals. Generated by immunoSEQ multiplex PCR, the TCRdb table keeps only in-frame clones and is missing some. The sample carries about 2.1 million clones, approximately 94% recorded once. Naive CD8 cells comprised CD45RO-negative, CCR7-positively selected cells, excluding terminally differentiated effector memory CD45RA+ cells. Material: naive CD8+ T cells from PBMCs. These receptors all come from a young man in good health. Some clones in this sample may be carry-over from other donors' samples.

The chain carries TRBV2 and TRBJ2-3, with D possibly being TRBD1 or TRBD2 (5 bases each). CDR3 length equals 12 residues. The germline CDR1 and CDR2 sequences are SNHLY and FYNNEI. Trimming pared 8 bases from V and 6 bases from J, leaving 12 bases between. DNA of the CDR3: TGTGCCAGCTACAAGGGACGGGATACGCAGTATTTT. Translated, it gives CASYKGRDTQYF.

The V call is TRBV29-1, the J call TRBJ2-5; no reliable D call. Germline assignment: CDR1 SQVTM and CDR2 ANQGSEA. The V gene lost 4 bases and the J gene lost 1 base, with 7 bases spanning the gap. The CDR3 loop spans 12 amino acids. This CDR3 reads CSVAITQETQYF. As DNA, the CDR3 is TGCAGCGTTGCCATTACCCAAGAGACCCAGTACTTC.

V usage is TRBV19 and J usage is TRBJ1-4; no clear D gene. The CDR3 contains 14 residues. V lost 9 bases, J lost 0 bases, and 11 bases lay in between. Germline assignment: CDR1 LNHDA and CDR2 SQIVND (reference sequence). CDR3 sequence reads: CASADHPTNEKLFF. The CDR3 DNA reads TGTGCCAGCGCAGATCACCCAACTAATGAAAAACTGTTTTTT.

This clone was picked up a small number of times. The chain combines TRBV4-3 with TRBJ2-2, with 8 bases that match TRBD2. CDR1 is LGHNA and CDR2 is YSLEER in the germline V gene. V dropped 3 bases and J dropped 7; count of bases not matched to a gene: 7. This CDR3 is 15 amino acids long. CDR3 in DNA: TGCGCCAGCAGCCAGTCGACTAGCGCCGTCGGGGAGCTGTTTTTT. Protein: CASSQSTSAVGELFF.

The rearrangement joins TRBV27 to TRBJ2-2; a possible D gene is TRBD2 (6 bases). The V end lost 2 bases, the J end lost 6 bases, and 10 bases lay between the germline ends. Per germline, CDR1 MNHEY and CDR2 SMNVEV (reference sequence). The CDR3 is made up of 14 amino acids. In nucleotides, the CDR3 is TGTGCCAGCAGTTTAGTTGGAGGGGCCGGGGAGCTGTTTTTT. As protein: CASSLVGGAGELFF.

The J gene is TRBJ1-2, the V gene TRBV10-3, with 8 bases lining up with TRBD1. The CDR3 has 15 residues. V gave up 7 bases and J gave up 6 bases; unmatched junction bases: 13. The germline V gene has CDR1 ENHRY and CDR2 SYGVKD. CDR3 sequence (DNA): TGTGCCATCACCCTAACGCAGGGGGCAGGCGATGGCTACACCTTC. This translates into CAITLTQGAGDGYTF.

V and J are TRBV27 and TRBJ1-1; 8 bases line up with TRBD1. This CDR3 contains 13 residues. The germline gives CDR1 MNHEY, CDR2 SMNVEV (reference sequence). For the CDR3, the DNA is TGTTACTTACAGGGGGGGGTGAACACTGAAGCTTTCTTT. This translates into CYLQGGVNTEAFF.

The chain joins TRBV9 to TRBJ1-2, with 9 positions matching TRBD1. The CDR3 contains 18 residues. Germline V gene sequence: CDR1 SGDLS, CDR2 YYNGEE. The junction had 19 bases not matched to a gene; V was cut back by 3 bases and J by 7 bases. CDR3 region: CASSAGGGTGYEGRGYTF. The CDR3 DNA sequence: TGTGCCAGCAGCGCCGGGGGAGGGACAGGGTATGAAGGTCGTGGCTACACCTTC.

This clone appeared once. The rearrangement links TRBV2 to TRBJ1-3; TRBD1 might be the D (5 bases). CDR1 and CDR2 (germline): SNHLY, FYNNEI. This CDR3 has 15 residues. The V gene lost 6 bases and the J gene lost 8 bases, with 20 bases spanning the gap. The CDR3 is CASSASAGWRDTIYF. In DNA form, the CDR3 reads TGTGCCAGCAGCGCGTCTGCAGGGTGGCGTGACACCATATATTTT. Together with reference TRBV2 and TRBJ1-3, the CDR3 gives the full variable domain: EPEVTQTPSHQVTQMGQEVILRCVPISNHLYFYWYRQILGQKVEFLVSFYNNEISEKSEIFDDQFSVERPDGSNFTLKIRSTKLEDSAMYFCASSASAGWRDTIYFGEGSWLTVV.

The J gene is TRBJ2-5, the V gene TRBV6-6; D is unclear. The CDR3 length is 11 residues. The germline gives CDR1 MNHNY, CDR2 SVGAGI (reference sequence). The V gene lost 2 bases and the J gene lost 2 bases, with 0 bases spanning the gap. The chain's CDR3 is CASSYQETQYF. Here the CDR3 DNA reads TGTGCCAGCAGTTACCAAGAGACCCAGTACTTC.

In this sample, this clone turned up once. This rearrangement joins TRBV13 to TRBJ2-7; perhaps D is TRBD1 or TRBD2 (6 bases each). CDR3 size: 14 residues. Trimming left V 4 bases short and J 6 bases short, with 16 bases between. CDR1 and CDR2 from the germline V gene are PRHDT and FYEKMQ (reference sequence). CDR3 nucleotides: TGTGCCAGCAGCTCCGCCCTTGAGGGGGGCGAGCAGTACTTC. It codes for CASSSALEGGEQYF.

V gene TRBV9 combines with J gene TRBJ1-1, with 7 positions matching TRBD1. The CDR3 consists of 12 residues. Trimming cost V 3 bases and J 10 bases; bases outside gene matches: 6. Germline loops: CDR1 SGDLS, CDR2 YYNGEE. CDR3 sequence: CASSGATGVAFF. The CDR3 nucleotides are TGTGCCAGCAGCGGCGCAACAGGGGTAGCTTTCTTT.

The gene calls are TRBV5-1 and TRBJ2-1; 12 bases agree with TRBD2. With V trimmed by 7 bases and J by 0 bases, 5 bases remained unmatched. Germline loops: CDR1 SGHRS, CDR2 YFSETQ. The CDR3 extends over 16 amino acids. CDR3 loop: CASSETSGGSYNEQFF. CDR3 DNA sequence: TGCGCCAGCTCGGAGACTAGCGGGGGCTCCTACAATGAGCAGTTCTTC.

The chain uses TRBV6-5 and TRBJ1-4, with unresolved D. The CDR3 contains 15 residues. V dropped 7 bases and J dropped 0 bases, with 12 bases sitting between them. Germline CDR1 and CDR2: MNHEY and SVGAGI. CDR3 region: CASNPTPSTNEKLFF. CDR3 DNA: TGTGCCAGCAATCCAACCCCCTCAACTAATGAAAAACTGTTTTTT.

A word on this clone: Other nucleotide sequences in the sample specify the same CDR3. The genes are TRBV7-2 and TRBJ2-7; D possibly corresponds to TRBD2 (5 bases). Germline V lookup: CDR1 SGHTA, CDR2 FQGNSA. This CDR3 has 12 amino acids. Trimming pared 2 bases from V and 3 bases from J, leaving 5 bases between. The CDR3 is CASSLSGYEQYF. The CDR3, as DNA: TGTGCCAGCAGCTTAAGCGGCTACGAGCAGTACTTC.

The CDR3 region has the DNA TGTGCCAGCAGCTTAGGGAGACGGGACAGGCCGCGGGACTACGAGCAGTACTTC. Translation gives CASSLGRRDRPRDYEQYF. The rearrangement joins TRBV7-8 to TRBJ2-7, with 8 bases matching TRBD1. The CDR3 covers 18 residues. Germline trimming cut 1 base from V and 3 bases from J; bases unmatched to any gene: 14. Looked up from germline, CDR1 is SGHVS and CDR2 is FQNEAQ.

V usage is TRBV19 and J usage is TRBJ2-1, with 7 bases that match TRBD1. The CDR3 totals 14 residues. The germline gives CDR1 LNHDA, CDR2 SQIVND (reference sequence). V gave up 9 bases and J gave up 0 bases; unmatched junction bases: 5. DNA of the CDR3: TGTGCCAGCACGGACAGGAACTCCTACAATGAGCAGTTCTTC. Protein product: CASTDRNSYNEQFF.

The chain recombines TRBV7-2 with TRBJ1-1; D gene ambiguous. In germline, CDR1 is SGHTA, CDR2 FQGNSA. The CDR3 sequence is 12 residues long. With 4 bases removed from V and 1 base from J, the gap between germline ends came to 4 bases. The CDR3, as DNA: TGTGCCAGCAGCTCGTGGAACACTGAAGCTTTCTTT. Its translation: CASSSWNTEAFF.

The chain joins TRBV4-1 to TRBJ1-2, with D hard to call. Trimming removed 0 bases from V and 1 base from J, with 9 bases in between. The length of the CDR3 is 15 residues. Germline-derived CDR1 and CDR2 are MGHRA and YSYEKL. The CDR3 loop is CASSQELAVNYGYTF. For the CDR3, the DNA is TGCGCCAGCAGCCAAGAACTGGCAGTTAACTATGGCTACACCTTC.

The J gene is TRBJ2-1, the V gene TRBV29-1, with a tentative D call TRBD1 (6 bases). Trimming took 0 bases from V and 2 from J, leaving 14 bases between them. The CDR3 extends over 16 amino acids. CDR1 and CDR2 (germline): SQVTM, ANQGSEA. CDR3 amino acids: CSVEEVKQGPYNEQFF. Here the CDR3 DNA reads TGCAGCGTTGAAGAAGTGAAACAGGGTCCCTACAATGAGCAGTTCTTC.

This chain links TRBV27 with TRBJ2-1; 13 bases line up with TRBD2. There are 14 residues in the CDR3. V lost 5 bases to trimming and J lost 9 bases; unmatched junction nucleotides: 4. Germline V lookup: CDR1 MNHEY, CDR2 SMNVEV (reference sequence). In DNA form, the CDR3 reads TGTGCCAGCAGTCACGGACTAGCGGGAGTTGAGCAGTTCTTC. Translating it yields CASSHGLAGVEQFF.

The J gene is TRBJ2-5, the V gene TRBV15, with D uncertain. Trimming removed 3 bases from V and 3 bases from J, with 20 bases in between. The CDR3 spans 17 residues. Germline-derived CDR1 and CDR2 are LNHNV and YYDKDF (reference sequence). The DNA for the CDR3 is TGTGCCACCAGCAGTGGGGAAGGGTCGGGTCCCAAAGAGACCCAGTACTTC. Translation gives CATSSGEGSGPKETQYF.

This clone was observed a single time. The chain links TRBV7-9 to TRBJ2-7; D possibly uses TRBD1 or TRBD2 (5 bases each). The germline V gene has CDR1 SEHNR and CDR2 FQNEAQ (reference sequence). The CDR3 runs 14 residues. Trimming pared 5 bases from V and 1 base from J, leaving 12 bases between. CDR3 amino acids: CASSEQGRSYEQYF. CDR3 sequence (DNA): TGTGCCAGCAGCGAGCAGGGACGGTCCTACGAGCAGTACTTC.

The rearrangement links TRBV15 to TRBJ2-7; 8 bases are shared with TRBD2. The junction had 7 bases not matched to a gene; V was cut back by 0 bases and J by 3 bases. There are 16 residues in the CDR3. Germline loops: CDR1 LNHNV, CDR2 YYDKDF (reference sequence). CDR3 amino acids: CATSRDTAGVYYEQYF. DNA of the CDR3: TGTGCCACCAGCAGAGACACAGCGGGAGTTTACTACGAGCAGTACTTC.

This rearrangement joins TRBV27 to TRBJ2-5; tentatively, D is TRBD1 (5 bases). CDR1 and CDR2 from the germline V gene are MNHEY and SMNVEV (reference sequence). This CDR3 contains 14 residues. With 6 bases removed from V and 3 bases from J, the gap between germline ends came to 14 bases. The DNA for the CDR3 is TGTGCCAGCAGCTTCAGGGCCCGTGAAGAGACCCAGTACTTC. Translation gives CASSFRAREETQYF.

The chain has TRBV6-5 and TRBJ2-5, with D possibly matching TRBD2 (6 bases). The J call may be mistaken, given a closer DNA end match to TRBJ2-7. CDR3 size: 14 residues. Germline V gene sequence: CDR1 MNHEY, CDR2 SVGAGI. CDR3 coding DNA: TGTGCCAGCAGTTACGGTGGGCGGGGCTACGAGCAGTACTTC. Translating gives CASSYGGRGYEQYF.

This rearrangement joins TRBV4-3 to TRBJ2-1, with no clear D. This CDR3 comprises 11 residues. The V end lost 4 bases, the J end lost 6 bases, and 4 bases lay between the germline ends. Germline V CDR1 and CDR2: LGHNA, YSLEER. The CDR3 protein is CASSRSNEQFF. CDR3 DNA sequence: TGCGCCAGCAGCCGAAGCAATGAGCAGTTCTTC.

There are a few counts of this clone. CDR3 sequence reads: CASSLTAGRSYEQYF. In nucleotides, the CDR3 is TGCGCCAGCAGCCTCACCGCGGGCAGATCCTACGAGCAGTACTTC. The chain has TRBV4-1 and TRBJ2-7; D may be TRBD2 (5 bases). With 4 bases removed from V and 1 base from J, the gap between germline ends came to 14 bases. The CDR3 loop spans 15 amino acids. The V gene's germline CDR1 is MGHRA and CDR2 YSYEKL.

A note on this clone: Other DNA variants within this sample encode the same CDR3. The CDR3: CASSSQGFQETQYF. The CDR3 DNA follows: TGTGCCAGCAGCTCCCAGGGTTTCCAAGAGACCCAGTACTTC. The rearrangement uses TRBV7-9 and TRBJ2-5; a possible D gene is TRBD1 (5 bases). Germline assignment: CDR1 SEHNR and CDR2 FQNEAQ (reference sequence). The V end lost 4 bases, the J end lost 1 base, and 10 bases lay between the germline ends. The CDR3 runs 14 residues.